This TCR beta chain is from a study of control samples from healthy donors and cancer patients. The germline gives CDR1 ENHRY, CDR2 SYGVKD. V lost 4 bases and J 4 bases, leaving 10 bases between the germline ends. The CDR3 has 13 amino acids. Using immunoSEQ multiplex PCR, the repertoire was profiled, and TCRdb retains in-frame clones only, with some absent. Counted here are about 180,000 clones, 85% to 90% occurring once; the ten biggest clones make up around 1.4%. This clone has only one observation. The rearrangement uses TRBV10-3 and TRBJ1-2, with D tentatively TRBD1 (5 bases). The sample comprised blood. This receptor was taken from a woman in her 50s in good health. The CDR3 protein is CAISGRGLYGYTF. CDR3 nucleotides: TGTGCCATCAGTGGTCGGGGCCTCTATGGCTACACCTTC.